This TCR beta chain was sequenced during a study of early stage breast cancer tumors. The protocol was immunoSEQ multiplex PCR, while the TCRdb copy is restricted to in-frame clones and leaves out a portion. In the table there are about 21,000 clones, roughly 76% of which are singletons. On this clone: What it binds is not known.

Study observations and caveats: Most shared enriched TCRB sequences were commonly generated ones. Bulk DNA sequencing of unsorted cells missed chain pairing and markers.

Germline CDR1 is SGHVS and CDR2 is FQNEAQ. V was shortened by 5 bases and J by 4 bases, with 9 bases between the two germline ends. The CDR3 length is 13 residues. The rearrangement links TRBV7-8 to TRBJ1-5; a weak D match, TRBD1 (5 bases). This TCR derives from a person aged 55 to 75 with breast cancer. Sequencing used blood. The CDR3 nucleotides read TGTGCCAGCAGCGCCCCAGGGAATCAGCCCCAGCATTTT. Translation: CASSAPGNQPQHF.